The 24 T cell receptor beta chains below come from one sample, sequenced in a study of human T cells and chemical hapten exposure. One entry per CDR3 protein, called by TCRdb with MiXCR from the RACE reads. The repertoire holds around 42,000 distinct CDR3 sequences, under 15% seen once, with about 6% in the top ten. Stated time point: pre-sensitization, week 0. The treatment is: therapeutic diphenylcyclopropenone sensitization with weekly scalp DPC. Here the sequenced sample was whole blood, taken in connection with sensitization to the hapten diphenylcyclopropenone (DPC). Every receptor here comes from a woman aged 25-40 years with alopecia areata. Some clones in this sample may be carry-over from other donors' samples.

This clonotype appeared many times. The rearrangement links TRBV6-6 to TRBJ1-4; tentatively, D is TRBD1 (5 bases). Germline V gives CDR1 MNHNY, CDR2 SVGAGI (reference sequence). Deletions cut 6 bases from V and 8 bases from J, with 16 bases between. The CDR3 extends over 14 amino acids. The CDR3 spells CASSPQVSREKLFF. CDR3 nucleotide sequence: TGTGCCAGCAGCCCACAGGTTTCAAGGGAAAAACTGTTTTTT.

In its sample, this clonotype was seen a few times. This chain connects TRBV12-3 or TRBV12-4 to TRBJ2-5; 9 bases fit TRBD2. The V segment lost 5 bases and the J segment 5 bases; nucleotides outside the gene matches: 6. The CDR3 is made up of 14 amino acids. Here the CDR3 reads CASSKLAGDETQYF. CDR3 nucleotide sequence: TGTGCCAGCAGTAAATTAGCGGGAGATGAGACCCAGTACTTC.

The chain joins TRBV7-3 to TRBJ2-2, with D hard to call. V dropped 6 bases and J dropped 7 bases, with 9 bases sitting between them. This CDR3 comprises 12 residues. Germline loops: CDR1 SGHTA, CDR2 FQGTGA. The CDR3 region has the DNA TGTGCCAGCAGTAGAAGCAGCGGGGAGCTGTTTTTT. Its protein product is CASSRSSGELFF.

The chain carries TRBV11-2 and TRBJ2-3, with D possibly matching TRBD2 (5 bases). V gave up 5 bases and J gave up 3 bases, with 18 bases separating them. In germline, CDR1 is SGHAT, CDR2 FQNNGV. This CDR3 region has 16 residues. The CDR3 DNA follows: TGTGCCAGCAGCCCATTCGAGGGTGGAGGTACAGATACGCAGTATTTT. Translation: CASSPFEGGGTDTQYF.

This clonotype was picked up many times. V gene TRBV18 combines with J gene TRBJ2-1, with a weak D call TRBD2 (6 bases). V was shortened by 5 bases and J by 5 bases, with 16 bases between the two germline ends. There are 15 residues in the CDR3. Germline V gene data show CDR1 as KGHSH and CDR2 as LQKENI. CDR3 nucleotides: TGTGCCAGCTCAGTTAGCGGCGGACGGGACAATGAGCAGTTCTTC. Amino acid sequence: CASSVSGGRDNEQFF.

This clonotype was recorded at least ten times. CDR3 sequence (DNA): TGTGCCAGCAGCCGCGGAGCAAGTGAAAAACTGTTTTTT. Translated: CASSRGASEKLFF. The chain has TRBV28 and TRBJ1-4; D gene unclear. Germline values: CDR1 MDHEN, CDR2 SYDVKM. This CDR3 has 13 amino acids. The V end was cut by 6 bases, the J end by 7 bases, with 12 bases between.

The rearrangement uses TRBV19 and TRBJ2-1; 10 nucleotides match TRBD2. Germline V gene lookup returns CDR1 LNHDA and CDR2 SQIVND (reference sequence). V was clipped by 3 bases and J by 5 bases; unmatched bases: 4. The length of the CDR3 is 15 residues. The CDR3 spells CASSILAGAHNEQFF. The CDR3, as DNA: TGTGCCAGTAGTATCCTAGCGGGAGCACACAATGAGCAGTTCTTC.

This chain links TRBV27 with TRBJ2-2; the match to TRBD1 covers 9 bases. CDR3 size: 15 residues. Germline assignment: CDR1 MNHEY and CDR2 SMNVEV (reference sequence). The ends lost 6 bases at V and 7 bases at J; junction bases unmatched: 9. CDR3 coding DNA: TGTGCCAGCAGCTACACAGGGGGCTGGATCGGGGAGCTGTTTTTT. This sequence encodes CASSYTGGWIGELFF.

The table lists this clonotype with a few counts. The V gene is TRBV20-1, the J gene TRBJ2-7; 8 bases line up with TRBD2. CDR3 size: 13 residues. Germline V gene data show CDR1 as DFQATT and CDR2 as SNEGSKA (reference sequence). V dropped 7 bases and J dropped 3; count of bases not matched to a gene: 8. CDR3 in amino acids: CSVETSDSYEQYF. The CDR3 DNA follows: TGCAGTGTAGAGACTAGCGACAGCTACGAGCAGTACTTC.

Ten or more counts support this clonotype. The chain carries TRBV5-4 and TRBJ1-1; D is uncertain. In germline, CDR1 is SGHNT, CDR2 YYREEE (reference sequence). This CDR3 is 14 amino acids long. Trimming removed 4 bases from V and 2 bases from J, with 12 bases in between. The chain's CDR3 is CASSLEVRNTEAFF. The CDR3 DNA reads TGTGCCAGCAGCCTTGAAGTGAGAAACACTGAAGCTTTCTTT. The full variable domain, completed using reference TRBV5-4 and TRBJ1-1, is ETGVTQSPTHLIKTRGQQVTLRCSSQSGHNTVSWYQQALGQGPQFIFQYYREEENGRGNFPPRFSGLQFPNYSSELNVNALELDDSALYLCASSLEVRNTEAFFGQGTRLTVV.

As for this clonotype: The CDR3 does not close with the conserved phenylalanine or tryptophan, likely indicating a read error. V and J are TRBV12-3 or TRBV12-4 and TRBJ1-2; TRBD1 is a possible D gene (6 bases). This CDR3 is 15 amino acids long. Trimming cost V 3 bases and J 6 bases, with 17 bases left between them. Here the CDR3 reads CASSFGPTGRHGYTL. In DNA form, the CDR3 reads TGTGCCAGCAGTTTTGGCCCAACAGGGCGTCATGGCTACACCCTC.

This clonotype was observed at least ten times. V is TRBV3-1 and J is TRBJ1-1; D remains unclear. From germline, CDR1 is LGHDT and CDR2 YNNKEL (reference sequence). V lost 3 bases to trimming and J lost 1 base, with 9 bases between them. The CDR3 extends over 14 amino acids. The CDR3 region is CASSHLYPNTEAFF. The CDR3 nucleotides are TGTGCCAGCAGCCATCTCTACCCGAACACTGAAGCTTTCTTT.

This clonotype was recorded at least ten times. The chain combines TRBV28 with TRBJ2-1; D not resolved. The CDR3 extends over 14 amino acids. The germline V gene has CDR1 MDHEN and CDR2 SYDVKM. Trimming removed 8 bases at V and 8 bases at J, with 19 bases between. The CDR3 region has the DNA TGTGCCAGCTCTTTCAGCCTTTCAGCCCATGAGCAGTTCTTC. Its translation is CASSFSLSAHEQFF. Complete variable domain (other parts from reference TRBV28 and TRBJ2-1): DVKVTQSSRYLVKRTGEKVFLECVQDMDHENMFWYRQDPGLGLRLIYFSYDVKMKEKGDIPEGYSVSREKKERFSLILESASTNQTSMYLCASSFSLSAHEQFFGPGTRLTVL.

The chain joins TRBV29-1 to TRBJ2-7; 8 nucleotides agree with TRBD1. This CDR3 has 16 residues. CDR1 SQVTM and CDR2 ANQGSEA come from the germline V gene. The junction had 15 bases not matched to a gene; V was cut back by 6 bases and J by 2 bases. The CDR3 DNA reads TGCAGCGTACAAGTAGGCGGGACAGGAAGAACCTACGAGCAGTACTTC. Its protein is CSVQVGGTGRTYEQYF.

V usage is TRBV6-2 or TRBV6-3 and J usage is TRBJ2-5, with unresolved D. Between the trimmed V and J ends, which lost 11 bases and 5 bases, there was a span of 12 bases. The CDR3 length is 11 residues. Germline CDR1 reads MNHEY; CDR2 reads SVGEGT. CDR3 bases: TGTGCCGGTAACAGTTCTGAGACCCAGTACTTC. Translated: CAGNSSETQYF.

The V gene is TRBV7-2, the J gene TRBJ2-4; 7 bases align to TRBD2. The germline V gene encodes CDR1 SGHTA and CDR2 FQGNSA. Trimming removed 5 bases from V and 0 bases from J; junction bases left unmatched: 16. The CDR3 spans 19 residues. CDR3 nucleotide sequence: TGTGCCAGCAGCCCGAATATGTGGGAGGGAACCCTAGCCAAAAACATTCAGTACTTC. It encodes CASSPNMWEGTLAKNIQYF. Using reference TRBV7-2 and TRBJ2-4 for the parts outside the CDR3, the full variable domain is GAGVSQSPSNKVTEKGKDVELRCDPISGHTALYWYRQSLGQGLEFLIYFQGNSAPDKSGLPSDRFSAERTGGSVSTLTIQRTQQEDSAVYLCASSPNMWEGTLAKNIQYFGAGTRLSVL.

This clonotype was seen a handful of times. This chain connects TRBV6-2 or TRBV6-3 to TRBJ2-7, with D tentatively TRBD1 (6 bases). The CDR3 is 14 amino acids. Trimming cost V 6 bases and J 2 bases, with 14 bases left between them. In germline, CDR1 is MNHEY, CDR2 SVGEGT. The CDR3 nucleotides read TGTGCCAGCAGACGCCCCGGGACACCCTACGAGCAGTACTTC. It specifies CASRRPGTPYEQYF.

This chain connects TRBV7-6 to TRBJ2-7, with TRBD2 identical over 10 bases. The CDR3 runs 17 residues. The V and J ends lost 0 bases and 1 base, in that order; junction bases with no gene match: 6. Germline V CDR1 and CDR2: SGHVS, FNYEAQ. The chain's CDR3 is CASSLAGLAGASYEQYF. Written as DNA, the CDR3 is TGTGCCAGCAGCTTAGCGGGGCTAGCGGGAGCTTCCTACGAGCAGTACTTC. The variable domain in full, with the rest retrieved from reference TRBV7-6 and TRBJ2-7, is GAGVSQSPRYKVTKRGQDVALRCDPISGHVSLYWYRQALGQGPEFLTYFNYEAQQDKSGLPNDRFSAERPEGSISTLTIQRTEQRDSAMYRCASSLAGLAGASYEQYFGPGTRLTVT.

The V gene is TRBV27, the J gene TRBJ1-2; D gene unclear. V was pared by 2 bases and J by 2 bases, with 12 bases between. The CDR3 sequence is 15 residues long. Germline V lookup: CDR1 MNHEY, CDR2 SMNVEV (reference sequence). The CDR3 DNA sequence: TGTGCCAGCAGTTTAGGTAGTCCACGGAACTATGGCTACACCTTC. Encoded protein: CASSLGSPRNYGYTF.

This chain connects TRBV6-5 to TRBJ1-4, with 7 bases lining up with TRBD1. Germline assignment: CDR1 MNHEY and CDR2 SVGAGI. CDR3 size: 15 residues. V gave up 6 bases and J gave up 8 bases; unmatched junction bases: 12. DNA for the CDR3: TGTGCCAGCAGAAGATTACAGGGGTTTGGGGAAAAACTGTTTTTT. Encoded protein: CASRRLQGFGEKLFF.

This clonotype was picked up a small number of times. In DNA, the CDR3 is TGTGCCATCCACGGCAGGACAGCCAGCTCCTACAATGAGCAGTTCTTC. It is translated as CAIHGRTASSYNEQFF. This rearrangement joins TRBV6-1 to TRBJ2-1, with a tentative D call TRBD1 (6 bases). The V and J ends lost 10 bases and 0 bases respectively, with 19 bases between them. In germline, CDR1 is MNHNS, CDR2 SASEGT. The CDR3 runs to 16 residues.

This clonotype was detected only a few times. V usage is TRBV28 and J usage is TRBJ1-3, with D possibly matching TRBD1 (6 bases). Germline V lookup: CDR1 MDHEN, CDR2 SYDVKM. This CDR3 region has 16 residues. Trimming shortened V by 8 bases and J by 2 bases, and 19 bases separated the two germline ends. The CDR3 region is CASGPGVAQPGNTIYF. CDR3 nucleotides: TGTGCCAGCGGACCAGGGGTAGCTCAACCTGGAAACACCATATATTTT. The whole variable domain, filled in from reference TRBV28 and TRBJ1-3, reads DVKVTQSSRYLVKRTGEKVFLECVQDMDHENMFWYRQDPGLGLRLIYFSYDVKMKEKGDIPEGYSVSREKKERFSLILESASTNQTSMYLCASGPGVAQPGNTIYFGEGSWLTVV.

The table lists this clonotype with many counts. The chain is built from TRBV6-6 and TRBJ2-5; D may be TRBD2 (5 bases). The CDR3 extends over 15 amino acids. The germline V and J ends were trimmed by 0 bases and 7 bases, with 15 bases remaining between them. CDR1 is MNHNY, CDR2 SVGAGI, per germline (reference sequence). The CDR3 region has the DNA TGTGCCAGCAGTTACTCGACGGGGTTTTTTGGGACCCAGTACTTC. As protein: CASSYSTGFFGTQYF.

This clonotype was found a few times. The gene calls are TRBV27 and TRBJ1-2; D is undetermined. CDR1 MNHEY and CDR2 SMNVEV come from the germline V gene (reference sequence). The V end was cut by 6 bases, the J end by 1 base, with 12 bases between. The CDR3 sequence is 14 residues long. CDR3 sequence (DNA): TGTGCCAGCAGCCTCACCGACGGTAACTATGGCTACACCTTC. Its translation is CASSLTDGNYGYTF.